This entry lists 18 T cell receptor beta chains sequenced from one sample in a study of breast tumors, draining lymph nodes, adjacent tissues. Axillary draining lymph nodes of breast cancer patients supplied the node samples. One entry per CDR3 protein results from TCRdb running MiXCR on the multiplex PCR reads. The sample carries around 140,000 distinct CDR3 sequences, over 25% recorded once. Sequencing was done on a sample of axillary lymph node tissue. The receptor source for this set is a female donor with breast cancer. Some clones in this sample may be carry-over from other donors' samples.

The sample holds many counts of this clonotype. A clone one base away is much larger, so this may be a read error. The chain has TRBV20-1 and TRBJ2-5, with 7 nucleotides matching TRBD2. V dropped 6 bases and J dropped 4; count of bases not matched to a gene: 14. The CDR3 consists of 15 residues. Germline loops: CDR1 DFQATT, CDR2 SNEGSKA (reference sequence). CDR3 in amino acids: CSAETFTGTTETQYF. CDR3 DNA sequence: TGCAGTGCAGAAACCTTTACCGGGACTACAGAGACCCAGTACTTC.

This clonotype was counted many times. The chain carries TRBV5-1 and TRBJ1-6; no clear D. The CDR3 extends over 13 amino acids. Per germline, CDR1 SGHRS and CDR2 YFSETQ. V shed 0 bases and J shed 8 bases, with 6 bases lying between them. The CDR3 nucleotides read TGCGCCAGCAGCTTGGGAAGGGATTCACCCCTCCACTTT. Amino acids: CASSLGRDSPLHF. Full variable domain (outside the CDR3, taken from reference TRBV5-1 and TRBJ1-6): KAGVTQTPRYLIKTRGQQVTLSCSPISGHRSVSWYQQTPGQGLQFLFEYFSETQRNKGNFPGRFSGRQFSNSRSEMNVSTLELGDSALYLCASSLGRDSPLHFGNGTRLTVT.

This clonotype showed up many times. The chain recombines TRBV30 with TRBJ1-5; no definite D call. The CDR3 sequence is 13 residues long. The germline CDR1 and CDR2 sequences are GTSNPN and SVGIG (reference sequence). With 1 base removed from V and 2 bases from J, the gap between germline ends came to 6 bases. CDR3 in DNA: TGTGCCTGGAGTGCGGCGGGCAATCAGCCCCAGCATTTT. This sequence encodes CAWSAAGNQPQHF. Looking up the rest from reference TRBV30 and TRBJ1-5 gives the full variable domain: SQTIHQWPATLVQPVGSPLSLECTVEGTSNPNLYWYRQAAGRGLQLLFYSVGIGQISSEVPQNLSASRPQDRQFILSSKKLLLSDSGFYLCAWSAAGNQPQHFGDGTRLSIL.

Notes on this clonotype: The junction differs from germline at one of its ends, possibly a read error. The chain combines TRBV15 with TRBJ1-4; weak D call: TRBD1 (6 bases). Germline assignment: CDR1 LNHNV and CDR2 YYDKDF (reference sequence). CDR3 size: 15 residues. The CDR3 bases are TGTGCCATCAGCAGAGGGGCCAGGGGAGGTGAAAAACTGTTTTTT. Amino acid sequence: CAISRGARGGEKLFF.

CDR3 bases: TGCAGTGCTCATACTCCCGCCTGGGACAGGGGGGACCCTACCGAGCAGTACTTC. Protein sequence: CSAHTPAWDRGDPTEQYF. The genes are TRBV20-1 and TRBJ2-7, with 11 bases lining up with TRBD1. V was pared by 5 bases and J by 6 bases, with 21 bases of the junction left unmatched. The CDR3 length is 18 residues. Germline assignment: CDR1 DFQATT and CDR2 SNEGSKA (reference sequence).

The chain employs TRBV2 and TRBJ2-2; D possibly corresponds to TRBD1 (6 bases). Germline V gives CDR1 SNHLY, CDR2 FYNNEI. CDR3 size: 14 residues. V lost 6 bases, J lost 5 bases, and 13 bases lay in between. DNA of the CDR3: TGTGCCAGCAGAACCACTACAGGGACCGGGGAGCTGTTTTTT. Its protein product is CASRTTTGTGELFF.

The table lists this clonotype with many counts. The chain carries TRBV4-1 and TRBJ2-3; TRBD1 agrees at 8 bases. This CDR3 comprises 14 residues. V was clipped by 1 base and J by 9 bases; unmatched bases: 6. CDR1 and CDR2 (germline): MGHRA, YSYEKL. The CDR3 DNA sequence: TGCGCCAGCAGCCAAGGCCAGGACAGGGAAACGCAGTATTTT. It specifies CASSQGQDRETQYF.

Comment on this clonotype: This may be a read error: a much more frequent sequence differs by one nucleotide. V usage is TRBV7-9 and J usage is TRBJ1-2; 7 bases are shared with TRBD1. Losses at the gene ends were 6 bases for V and 7 bases for J; bases not matched to a gene: 8. This CDR3 has 13 amino acids. The germline CDR1 and CDR2 sequences are SEHNR and FQNEAQ (reference sequence). The CDR3 DNA reads as TGTGCCAGCAGGAGGGACAGCTACTGTGGCTACACCTTC. Protein: CASRRDSYCGYTF.

The chain employs TRBV7-8 and TRBJ2-1; D remains unclear. CDR3 length: 16 residues. Germline CDR1 SGHVS, CDR2 FQNEAQ. V was cut by 3 bases and J by 12 bases, with 24 bases left in between. The CDR3 DNA sequence: TGTGCCAGCAGCTTGTCGCTCCCAAGAGGCACAGATACGCAGTTCTTC. This codes for CASSLSLPRGTDTQFF.

This clonotype has more than one count but fewer than ten. This may arise from a read error, as a much more abundant clone is one base away. The rearrangement joins TRBV11-2 to TRBJ2-5; TRBD1 matches at 7 bases. Germline CDR1 is SGHAT and CDR2 is FQNNGV. The V segment lost 3 bases and the J segment 8 bases; nucleotides outside the gene matches: 6. This CDR3 comprises 13 residues. CDR3 residues: CASSLDEGATQYF. The DNA of the CDR3 is TGTGCCAGCAGCTTGGACGAGGGGGCAACCCAGTACTTC.

This clonotype has at least ten counts. The chain couples TRBV20-1 to TRBJ2-3; unclear D gene. Germline CDR1 is DFQATT and CDR2 is SNEGSKA (reference sequence). This CDR3 has 14 residues. V lost 3 bases and J lost 1, with 11 bases in between. In nucleotides, the CDR3 is TGCAGTGCTAGTTGGCTAGGACGCACAGATACGCAGTATTTT. Protein product: CSASWLGRTDTQYF.

CDR3 DNA: TGTGCCAGCATTAAGGACTTGAACACAGATACGCAGTTCTTC. Its translation: CASIKDLNTDTQFF. The chain recombines TRBV9 with TRBJ2-1; D might be TRBD2 (5 bases). Germline-derived CDR1 and CDR2 are SGDLS and YYNGEE. V shed 6 bases and J shed 12 bases, with 22 bases lying between them. This CDR3 is 14 amino acids long.

This clonotype was counted ten times or more. J is TRBJ2-1 and V is TRBV19, with D uncertain. V gave up 6 bases and J gave up 8 bases, with 14 bases separating them. Germline CDR1 LNHDA, CDR2 SQIVND (reference sequence). The CDR3 loop spans 13 amino acids. CDR3 DNA sequence: TGTGCCAGTAGCTTGAACAGTCTCGATGAGCAGTTCTTC. This codes for CASSLNSLDEQFF.

Notes on this clonotype: One junction end disagrees with the germline gene, perhaps due to a read error. The rearrangement uses TRBV7-9 and TRBJ1-6, with a tentative D call TRBD1 (6 bases). The CDR3 is 15 residues long. Germline assignment: CDR1 SEHNR and CDR2 FQNEAQ (reference sequence). The CDR3 reads CASSLAGTNNSPLHF. The CDR3 nucleotides read TGTGCCAGCAGCCTAGCCGGGACAAATAATTCACCCCTCCACTTT. Full variable domain (rest looked up from reference TRBV7-9 and TRBJ1-6): DTGVSQNPRHKITKRGQNVTFRCDPISEHNRLYWYRQTLGQGPEFLTYFQNEAQLEKSRLLSDRFSAERPKGSFSTLEIQRTEQGDSAMYLCASSLAGTNNSPLHFGNGTRLTVT.

This clonotype has a handful of counts. This clone may be a read error of a much larger clone one base away. The V gene is TRBV6-2 or TRBV6-3, the J gene TRBJ2-7; 8 nucleotides line up with TRBD1. Germline V lookup: CDR1 MNHEY, CDR2 SVGEGT. CDR3 length equals 13 residues. Here the CDR3 DNA reads TGTGCCAGCAGTCACTTAGGACAGGGCGTGCAAGACGTC. Protein: CASSHLGQGVQDV.

The V call is TRBV7-9, the J call TRBJ2-5, with 13 bases lining up with TRBD2. Losses at the gene ends were 5 bases for V and 5 bases for J; bases not matched to a gene: 2. Germline CDR1 and CDR2: SEHNR and FQNEAQ (reference sequence). This CDR3 comprises 14 residues. Here the CDR3 DNA reads TGTGCCAGCAGCCCGGGACTAGCGGGGGAGACCCAGTACTTC. This codes for CASSPGLAGETQYF.

This chain uses TRBV2 with TRBJ2-5; 13 nucleotides align to TRBD2. CDR1 and CDR2 (germline): SNHLY, FYNNEI. The CDR3 sequence is 16 residues long. V shed 6 bases and J 2 bases; nucleotides not matched to a gene: 6. CDR3 amino acids: CASSPGLAGAQETQYF. The CDR3 DNA reads TGTGCCAGCAGCCCCGGACTAGCGGGGGCTCAAGAGACCCAGTACTTC.

This clonotype was detected many times. V and J are TRBV15 and TRBJ1-5; D is possibly TRBD1 (6 bases). CDR1 is LNHNV and CDR2 is YYDKDF in the germline V gene (reference sequence). Trimming pared 3 bases from V and 7 bases from J, leaving 16 bases between. CDR3 length equals 15 residues. CDR3: CATSSDRGGAQPQHF. CDR3 DNA sequence: TGTGCCACCAGCAGCGACCGGGGGGGGGCCCAGCCCCAGCATTTT.